A selection of T cell receptor beta chains follows, all from one sample in a study of shared clonotypes between healthy human individuals. The table came from immunoSEQ multiplex PCR; TCRdb's copy has only in-frame clones and leaves some out. Among roughly 850,000 clones listed, 96% were seen once. The specimen sequenced was naive CD8+ T cells sorted from blood. The receptor set was obtained from a man aged 25-45 years in good health. Both conserved end residues are part of each CDR3. The order of the fields is V gene, J gene, CDR3 protein.

V: TRBV28; J: TRBJ1-1; CDR3: CASSLMTGSNTEAFF
V: TRBV4-2; J: TRBJ2-7; CDR3: CASSQAALAGGYEQYF
V: TRBV7-2; J: TRBJ2-3; CDR3: CASSLGARKLGDTQYF
V: TRBV28; J: TRBJ2-1; CDR3: CASSFQGSYNEQFF
V: TRBV14; J: TRBJ1-2; CDR3: CASSQDSYGYTF
V: TRBV28; J: TRBJ2-7; CDR3: CASSLLDEQYF
V: TRBV7-9; J: TRBJ2-7; CDR3: CASSTKGAGGPYEQYF
V: TRBV6-6; J: TRBJ1-5; CDR3: CARRDRCNQPQHF
V: TRBV11-2; J: TRBJ1-4; CDR3: CASSSVSHRATNEKLFF
V: TRBV27; J: TRBJ2-7; CDR3: CASSVAGPYEQYF